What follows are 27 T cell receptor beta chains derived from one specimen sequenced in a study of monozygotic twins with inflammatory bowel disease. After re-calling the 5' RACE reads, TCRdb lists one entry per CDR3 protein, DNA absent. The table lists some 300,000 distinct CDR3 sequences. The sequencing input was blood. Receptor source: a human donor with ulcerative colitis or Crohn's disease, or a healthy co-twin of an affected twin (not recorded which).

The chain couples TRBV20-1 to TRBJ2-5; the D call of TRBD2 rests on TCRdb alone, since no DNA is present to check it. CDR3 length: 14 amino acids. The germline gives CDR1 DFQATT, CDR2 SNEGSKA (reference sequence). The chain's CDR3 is CSAPTSVAGETQYF.

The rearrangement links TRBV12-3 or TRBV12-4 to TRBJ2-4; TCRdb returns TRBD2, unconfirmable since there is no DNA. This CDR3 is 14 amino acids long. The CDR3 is CASSNLAPGNIQYF.

CDR3 sequence reads: CASYQGYTEAFF. The chain couples TRBV6-5 to TRBJ1-1; there is no DNA to check the TCRdb D call of TRBD1. The CDR3 sequence is 12 residues long. Germline loops: CDR1 MNHEY, CDR2 SVGAGI.

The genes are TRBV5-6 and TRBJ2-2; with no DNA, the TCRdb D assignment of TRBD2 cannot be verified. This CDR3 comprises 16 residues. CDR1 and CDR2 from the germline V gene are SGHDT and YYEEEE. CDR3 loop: CASSPLEGTDTGELFF.

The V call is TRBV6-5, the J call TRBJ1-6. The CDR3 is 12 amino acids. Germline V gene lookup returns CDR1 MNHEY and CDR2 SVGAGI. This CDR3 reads CASSYNNSPLHF.

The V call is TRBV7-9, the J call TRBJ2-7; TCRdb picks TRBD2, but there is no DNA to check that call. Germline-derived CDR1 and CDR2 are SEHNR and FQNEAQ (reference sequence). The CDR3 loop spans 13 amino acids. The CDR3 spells CASSSEGLAGEYF.

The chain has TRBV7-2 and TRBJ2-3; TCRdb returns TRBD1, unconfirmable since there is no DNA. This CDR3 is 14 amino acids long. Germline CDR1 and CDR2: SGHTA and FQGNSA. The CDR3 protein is CASRTRDRRHTQYF. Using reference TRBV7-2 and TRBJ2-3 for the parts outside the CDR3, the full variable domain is GAGVSQSPSNKVTEKGKDVELRCDPISGHTALYWYRQSLGQGLEFLIYFQGNSAPDKSGLPSDRFSAERTGGSVSTLTIQRTQQEDSAVYLCASRTRDRRHTQYFGPGTRLTVL.

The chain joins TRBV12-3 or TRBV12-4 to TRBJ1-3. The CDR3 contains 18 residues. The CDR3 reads CASSFILTDRSSGNTIYF.

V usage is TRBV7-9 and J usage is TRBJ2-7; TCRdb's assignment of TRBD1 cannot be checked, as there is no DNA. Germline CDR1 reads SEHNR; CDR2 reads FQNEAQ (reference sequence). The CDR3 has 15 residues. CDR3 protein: CASSPGDRAVHEQYF.

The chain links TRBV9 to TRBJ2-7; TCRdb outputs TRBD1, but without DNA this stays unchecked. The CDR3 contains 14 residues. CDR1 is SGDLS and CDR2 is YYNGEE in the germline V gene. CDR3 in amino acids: CASSVAWGDHEQYF. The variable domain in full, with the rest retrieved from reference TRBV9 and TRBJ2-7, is DSGVTQTPKHLITATGQRVTLRCSPRSGDLSVYWYQQSLDQGLQFLIQYYNGEERAKGNILERFSAQQFPDLHSELNLSSLELGDSALYFCASSVAWGDHEQYFGPGTRLTVT.

The CDR3 region is CASSWTGTPEAFF. The chain combines TRBV5-1 with TRBJ1-1; TCRdb's D gene call, TRBD1, goes unchecked for lack of DNA. Germline V CDR1 and CDR2: SGHRS, YFSETQ. CDR3 length equals 13 residues.

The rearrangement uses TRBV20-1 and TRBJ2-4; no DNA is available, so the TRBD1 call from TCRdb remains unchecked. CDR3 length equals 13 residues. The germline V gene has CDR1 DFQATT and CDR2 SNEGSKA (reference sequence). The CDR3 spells CSVKQGSKNIQYF.

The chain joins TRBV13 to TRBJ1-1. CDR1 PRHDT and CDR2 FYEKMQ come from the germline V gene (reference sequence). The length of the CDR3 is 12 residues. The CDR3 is CASSPDLTGAFF.

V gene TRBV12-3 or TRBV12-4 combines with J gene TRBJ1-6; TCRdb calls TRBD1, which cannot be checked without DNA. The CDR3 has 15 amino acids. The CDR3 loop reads CASSFRQGVNSPLHF.

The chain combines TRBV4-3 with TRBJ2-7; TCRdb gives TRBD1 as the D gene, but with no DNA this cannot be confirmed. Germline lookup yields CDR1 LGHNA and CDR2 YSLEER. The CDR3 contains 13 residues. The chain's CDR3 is CASSESGLYEQYF.

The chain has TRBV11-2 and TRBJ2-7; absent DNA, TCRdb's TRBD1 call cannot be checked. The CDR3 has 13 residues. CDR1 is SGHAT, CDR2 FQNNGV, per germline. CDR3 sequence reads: CASSTDRGYEQYF.

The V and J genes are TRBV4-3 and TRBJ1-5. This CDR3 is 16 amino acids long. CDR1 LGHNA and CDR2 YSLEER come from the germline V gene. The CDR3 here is CASSQDLGRAYQPQHF.

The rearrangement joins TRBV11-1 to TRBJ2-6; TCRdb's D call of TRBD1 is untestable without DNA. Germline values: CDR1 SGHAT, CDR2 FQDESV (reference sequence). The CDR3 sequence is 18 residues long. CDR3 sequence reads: CASSLGAPTGAGANVLTF.

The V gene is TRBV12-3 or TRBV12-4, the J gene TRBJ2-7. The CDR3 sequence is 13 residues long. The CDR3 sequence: CASSPTVIYEQYF.

The CDR3 protein is CASTDEQNEQFF. The gene calls are TRBV5-6 and TRBJ2-1. CDR3 length: 12 residues. Germline V gene sequence: CDR1 SGHDT, CDR2 YYEEEE.

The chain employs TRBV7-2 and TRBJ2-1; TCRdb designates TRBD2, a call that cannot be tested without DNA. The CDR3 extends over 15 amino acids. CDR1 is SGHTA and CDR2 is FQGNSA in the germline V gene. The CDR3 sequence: CASSKRESSYNEQFF.

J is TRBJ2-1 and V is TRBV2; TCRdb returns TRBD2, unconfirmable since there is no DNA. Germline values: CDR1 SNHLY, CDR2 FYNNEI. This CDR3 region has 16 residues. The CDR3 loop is CASRAERTSVRNEQFF.

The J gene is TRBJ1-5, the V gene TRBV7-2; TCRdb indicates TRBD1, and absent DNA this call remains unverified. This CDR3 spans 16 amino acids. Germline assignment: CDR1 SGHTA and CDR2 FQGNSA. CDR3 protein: CASSLSGQGVNQPQHF.

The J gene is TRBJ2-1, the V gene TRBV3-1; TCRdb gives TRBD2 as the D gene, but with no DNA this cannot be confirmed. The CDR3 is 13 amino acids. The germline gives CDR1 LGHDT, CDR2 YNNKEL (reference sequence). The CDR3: CASRRLAGDEQFF.

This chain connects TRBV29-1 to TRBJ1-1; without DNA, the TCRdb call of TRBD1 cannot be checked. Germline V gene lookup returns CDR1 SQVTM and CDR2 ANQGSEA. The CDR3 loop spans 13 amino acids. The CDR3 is CSTQKGGTPEAFF.

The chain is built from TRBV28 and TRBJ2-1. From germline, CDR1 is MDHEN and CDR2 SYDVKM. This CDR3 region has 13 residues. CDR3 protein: CASSLWADNEQFF.

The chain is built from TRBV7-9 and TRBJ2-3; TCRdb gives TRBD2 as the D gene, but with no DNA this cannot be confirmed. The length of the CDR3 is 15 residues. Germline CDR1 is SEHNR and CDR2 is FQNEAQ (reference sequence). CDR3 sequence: CASSLDSGHTDTQYF. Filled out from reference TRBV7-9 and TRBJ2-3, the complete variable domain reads DTGVSQNPRHKITKRGQNVTFRCDPISEHNRLYWYRQTLGQGPEFLTYFQNEAQLEKSRLLSDRFSAERPKGSFSTLEIQRTEQGDSAMYLCASSLDSGHTDTQYFGPGTRLTVL.